A selection of T cell receptor beta chains follows, all from one sample in a study of T cells in Graves' hyperthyroidism and ophthalmopathy. One entry per CDR3 protein results from TCRdb running MiXCR on the multiplex PCR reads. The data show 300,000 to 400,000 distinct CDR3 sequences, approximately 18% seen once. Sequencing was carried out using blood. These receptors were obtained from a man aged 18-30 years with Graves' ophthalmopathy. Both conserved end residues are part of each CDR3. The D gene is left open where the match is weak. Size values are once, few and many counts, or a class for expanded clones, and some rows have none.

J gene	clone size	V gene	D gene	CDR3 DNA	CDR3 protein
TRBJ1-2	few	TRBV19	-	TGTGCCAGTAGTATGGCAGGGAACTATGGCTACACCTTC	CASSMAGNYGYTF
TRBJ1-1	many	TRBV28	TRBD1	TGTGCCAGCAGTTCGCCACACCGGACAGGGAACACTGAAGCTTTCTTT	CASSSPHRTGNTEAFF
TRBJ1-2	many	TRBV11-2	-	TGTGCCAGCAGCCCACACCTGGAGGCTACAGGGTATGGCTACACCTTC	CASSPHLEATGYGYTF
TRBJ1-2	few	TRBV5-1	TRBD1	TGCGCCAGCAGCCCGGATCCGGGACAGGGCGGTCTAAACTATGGCTACACCTTC	CASSPDPGQGGLNYGYTF
TRBJ1-1	-	TRBV2	TRBD1	TGTGCCAGCAGACCCCTGACAGGGTCGAACACTGAAGCTTTCTTT	CASRPLTGSNTEAFF
TRBJ1-1	-	TRBV3-1	TRBD1	TGTGCCAGCAGCCAGGGACAGGGGGGCGCTGAAGCTTTCTTT	CASSQGQGGAEAFF
TRBJ2-3	-	TRBV4-2	TRBD2	TGTGCCAGCAGCCAACTGACTAGCGGGAACGCAGATACGCAGTATTTT	CASSQLTSGNADTQYF
TRBJ1-1	many	TRBV12-3/TRBV12-4	TRBD1	TGTGCCAGCAACAGGGGAGCCACTGAAGCTTTCTTT	CASNRGATEAFF
TRBJ2-2	-	TRBV19	-	TGTGCCAGTAGTGCCCCAGGGGTCCGCACCGGGGAGCTGTTTTTT	CASSAPGVRTGELFF
TRBJ1-4	-	TRBV5-6	TRBD1	TGTGCCAGCAGCTCTGGACAGGGTCGAGCCGAAAAACTGTTTTTT	CASSSGQGRAEKLFF
TRBJ1-2	-	TRBV9	-	TGTGCCAGCAGCGTAGCCGAGGGGTCTCCAGATGGCTACACCTTC	CASSVAEGSPDGYTF
TRBJ1-5	many	TRBV2	TRBD1	TGTGCCAGCAAGGTGGAGGGGGCGAGCAATCAGCCCCAGCATTTT	CASKVEGASNQPQHF
TRBJ2-1	-	TRBV7-3	TRBD2	TGTGCCAGCAGCTCGGCGGGGGACTACAATGAGCAGTTCTTC	CASSSAGDYNEQFF
TRBJ1-3	-	TRBV6-2/TRBV6-3	-	TGTGCCAGCAGTTACTCGGACAGCTCTGGAAACACCATATATTTT	CASSYSDSSGNTIYF
TRBJ2-5	many	TRBV3-1	-	TGTGCCAGCAGCCAAGGACAGCGTGGGACCCAGTACTTC	CASSQGQRGTQYF
TRBJ1-5	few	TRBV24-1	TRBD1	TGTGCCACCAGTGAGGGGAGACAGGGATTAGTTCAGCCCCAGCATTTT	CATSEGRQGLVQPQHF
TRBJ1-2	many	TRBV28	-	TGTGCCAGCAGGGAAGGCGAGGACTATGGCTACACCTTC	CASREGEDYGYTF
TRBJ2-4	few	TRBV27	-	TGTGCCAGCAGTTTAGACCCCACGGGGTTAAAAAACATTCAGTACTTC	CASSLDPTGLKNIQYF
TRBJ2-1	once	TRBV2	TRBD1	TGTGCCAGCAGTGGCACAGGGGGTGGCTACAATGAGCAGTTCTTC	CASSGTGGGYNEQFF
TRBJ1-6	-	TRBV7-3	-	TGTGCCAGCAGCCTATCCGGCTATAATTCACCCCTCCACTTT	CASSLSGYNSPLHF
TRBJ1-4	-	TRBV7-2	TRBD1	TGTGCCAGCAGCTCAACAGGGGCCGCAAATGAAAAACTGTTTTTT	CASSSTGAANEKLFF
TRBJ2-3	-	TRBV24-1	-	TGTGCCACCAGTGATTTGCCCCCACCTGACAGAATCTCAACAGATACGCAGTATTTT	CATSDLPPPDRISTDTQYF
TRBJ2-7	-	TRBV20-1	TRBD1	TGCAGTGCTAGAGTTTCGACAGGGGGTGCCGAGCAGTACTTC	CSARVSTGGAEQYF
TRBJ2-7	many	TRBV3-1	TRBD1	TGTGCCAGCAGCCAAGATCCCCCCGGCAGGGGGCGGGACGAGCAGTACTTC	CASSQDPPGRGRDEQYF
TRBJ2-1	-	TRBV5-1	-	TGCGCCAGCAGCTTGGGTAAGGGGAAGAATGAGCAGTTCTTC	CASSLGKGKNEQFF
TRBJ2-5	many	TRBV12-3/TRBV12-4	-	TGTGCCAGCAGTTTGGACCTTCGGGAGACCCAGTACTTC	CASSLDLRETQYF
TRBJ1-5	few	TRBV2	-	TGTGCCAGCAGTGAACGTAGGGGCAATCAGCCCCAGCATTTT	CASSERRGNQPQHF
TRBJ2-7	many	TRBV2	TRBD1	TGTGCCAGGGGACAGGCCGAGGACGAGCAGTACTTC	CARGQAEDEQYF
TRBJ2-5	few	TRBV6-1	-	TGTGCCTCCCGGGAAGGGGGCCAAGAGACCCAGTACTTC	CASREGGQETQYF
TRBJ1-2	-	TRBV2	TRBD1	TGTGCCACCAGTGATCGGGACAGGGGGCTGGGTAACTATGGCTACACCTTC	CATSDRDRGLGNYGYTF
TRBJ1-2	few	TRBV19	-	TGTGCCAGTAGTAATAGGGTGAACTATGGCTACACCTTC	CASSNRVNYGYTF
TRBJ2-7	few	TRBV14	-	TGTGCCAGCAGCCAAGAGGGCGGGGACAGCTACGAGCAGTACTTC	CASSQEGGDSYEQYF
TRBJ1-1	-	TRBV2	-	TGTGCCAGCAGTCAGTCGGGGTACACTGAAGCTTTCTTT	CASSQSGYTEAFF
TRBJ2-3	-	TRBV13	TRBD2	TGTGCCAGCAGCTTCCGCGGACTAGAGATCACAGATACGCAGTATTTT	CASSFRGLEITDTQYF
TRBJ2-1	few	TRBV6-1	-	TGTGCCAGCAGTTATACTGGACTGAGGGCATTCAATGAGCAGTTCTTC	CASSYTGLRAFNEQFF
TRBJ1-5	-	TRBV4-1	TRBD1	TGCGCCAGCAGCCAAGAACAGGGGGATCAGCCCCAGCATTTT	CASSQEQGDQPQHF
TRBJ2-5	many	TRBV27	-	TGTGCCAGCAGACACGGAGAGACCCAGTACTTC	CASRHGETQYF
TRBJ1-1	many	TRBV7-3	-	TGTGCCAGCAGCCCCCCGACAGAAGTACGTGATGAAGCTTTCTTT	CASSPPTEVRDEAFF
TRBJ1-1	many	TRBV29-1	-	TGCAGCGTTGTGACACAGTTGAACACTGAAGCTTTCTTT	CSVVTQLNTEAFF
TRBJ1-2	few	TRBV20-1	-	TGCAGTGCTGCGACATCAGGGAACTATGGCTACACCTTC	CSAATSGNYGYTF
TRBJ1-3	many	TRBV5-1	-	TGCGCCAGCAGCTTCCGCCCGCCCGAAGGAAACACCATATATTTT	CASSFRPPEGNTIYF
TRBJ2-3	many	TRBV12-3/TRBV12-4	TRBD1	TGTGCCAGCAGTTTGGACAGGTCCCGGGGCACAGATACGCAGTATTTT	CASSLDRSRGTDTQYF
TRBJ2-2	few	TRBV24-1	-	TGTGCCACCAGTTGGGTCATAAACACCGGGGAGCTGTTTTTT	CATSWVINTGELFF
TRBJ2-1	-	TRBV27	-	TGTGCCAGCAGTACCTTAGGCAGAACTCCCTACAATGAGCAGTTCTTC	CASSTLGRTPYNEQFF
TRBJ2-1	many	TRBV4-1	-	TGCGCCAGCAGCCAAGGGCGCATGTCCTCCTACAATGAGCAGTTCTTC	CASSQGRMSSYNEQFF
TRBJ1-3	many	TRBV12-3/TRBV12-4	-	TGTGCCAGCAGTACTGCTTCGCGACATTCTGGAAACACCATATATTTT	CASSTASRHSGNTIYF
TRBJ1-5	few	TRBV11-2	-	TGTGCCAGCAGCCTCCACTCGGATGCTAATCAGCCCCAGCATTTT	CASSLHSDANQPQHF
TRBJ2-2	-	TRBV2	-	TGTGCCAGCAGCCCCCCCAGCGCCGGGGAGCTGTTTTTT	CASSPPSAGELFF
TRBJ1-1	-	TRBV7-9	TRBD1	TGTGCCAGCAGCCCTTCGGGGGGACAGCGATCCACTGAAGCTTTCTTT	CASSPSGGQRSTEAFF
TRBJ2-3	many	TRBV12-3/TRBV12-4	TRBD2	TGTGCCAGCAAGGTCACTAGCGGTACAGATACGCAGTATTTT	CASKVTSGTDTQYF
TRBJ1-1	few	TRBV20-1	-	TGCAGGGTTATGAACACTGAAGCTTTCTTT	CRVMNTEAFF
TRBJ1-1	many	TRBV7-9	-	TGTGCCAGCAGCTACCTAATGTGGGGCGCTACTGAAGCTTTCTTT	CASSYLMWGATEAFF
TRBJ2-1	many	TRBV5-1	-	TGCGCCAGCAGCTTGCCCACAGGGCCATACAATGAGCAGTTCTTC	CASSLPTGPYNEQFF
TRBJ2-2	few	TRBV15	-	TGTGCCACCAGCAGAGTAACCGGGGAGCTGTTTTTT	CATSRVTGELFF
TRBJ2-7	-	TRBV7-9	-	TGCGCCAGCAGGCACTTTCTTACGGGGCTCGGGGAGCAGTACTTC	CASRHFLTGLGEQYF
TRBJ2-7	few	TRBV5-1	TRBD1	TGCGCCAGCAGCTTGGGGACAGGGAAGTACGAGCAGTACTTC	CASSLGTGKYEQYF
TRBJ2-1	many	TRBV11-2	TRBD1	TGTGCCAGCAGCACTCGGACAGGGGGCAATGAGCAGTTCTTC	CASSTRTGGNEQFF